This TCR beta chain comes out of a study of blood T cell repertoires in COVID-19. Study at large: Acute and convalescent COVID-19 specimens originated in the United States, Italy and Spain.

Profiling relied on immunoSEQ multiplex PCR, and the TCRdb table lists in-frame clones only, not all of them. Counted here are about 210,000 clones, 70% to 90% occurring once; the ten biggest clones make up roughly 13%. The germline CDR1 and CDR2 sequences are SGHTA and FQGNSA. The CDR3 is made up of 14 amino acids. Trimming left V 5 bases short and J 5 bases short, with 12 bases between. Sequenced input: peripheral blood. The TCR sequence derives from a human donor in a cohort sampled during active COVID-19. This chain links TRBV7-2 with TRBJ2-2; maybe TRBD2 (6 bases). The CDR3 loop is CASSPPGETGELFF. The DNA for the CDR3 is TGTGCCAGCAGCCCCCCGGGGGAAACCGGGGAGCTGTTTTTT.